The clone carrying this T cell receptor (beta chain) was observed a single time. Produced via immunoSEQ multiplex PCR; TCRdb's table is partial and in-frame only. The data contain around 68,000 clones, 65% to 85% of them singletons. V dropped 0 bases and J dropped 0 bases, with 14 bases sitting between them. Germline V gene data show CDR1 as SGHRS and CDR2 as YFSETQ. CDR3 length: 17 amino acids. These data come from a study of control samples from healthy donors and cancer patients. The sample comprised blood. The chain uses TRBV5-1 and TRBJ2-3; TRBD1 might be the D (6 bases). The sequence was obtained from a man in his sixties in good health. For the CDR3, the DNA is TGCGCCAGCAGCTTGGCCGAGGGGGTCCCTAGCACAGATACGCAGTATTTT. Encoded protein: CASSLAEGVPSTDTQYF.